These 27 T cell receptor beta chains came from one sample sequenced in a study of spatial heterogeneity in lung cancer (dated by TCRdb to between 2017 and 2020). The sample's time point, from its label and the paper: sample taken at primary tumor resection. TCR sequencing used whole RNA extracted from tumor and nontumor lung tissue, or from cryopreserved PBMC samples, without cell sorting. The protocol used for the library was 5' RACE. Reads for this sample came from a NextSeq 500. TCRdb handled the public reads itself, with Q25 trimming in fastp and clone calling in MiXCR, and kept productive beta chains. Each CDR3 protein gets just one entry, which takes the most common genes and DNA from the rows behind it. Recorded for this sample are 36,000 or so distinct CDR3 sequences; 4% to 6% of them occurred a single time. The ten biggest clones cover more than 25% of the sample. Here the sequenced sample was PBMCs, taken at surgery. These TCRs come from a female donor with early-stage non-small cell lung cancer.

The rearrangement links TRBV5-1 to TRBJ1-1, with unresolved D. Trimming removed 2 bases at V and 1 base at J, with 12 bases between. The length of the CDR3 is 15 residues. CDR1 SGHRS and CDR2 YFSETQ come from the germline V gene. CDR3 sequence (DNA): TGCGCCAGCAGCTTAGGTTCGGCCGGGAACACTGAAGCTTTCTTT. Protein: CASSLGSAGNTEAFF.

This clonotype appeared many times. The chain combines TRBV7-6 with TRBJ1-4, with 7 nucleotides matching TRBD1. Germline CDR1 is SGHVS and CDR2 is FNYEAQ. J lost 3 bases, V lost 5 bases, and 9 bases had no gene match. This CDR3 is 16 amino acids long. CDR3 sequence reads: CASSPGTAWANEKLFF. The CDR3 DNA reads TGTGCCAGCAGCCCCGGGACAGCTTGGGCTAATGAAAAACTGTTTTTT. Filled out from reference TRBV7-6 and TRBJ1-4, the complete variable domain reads GAGVSQSPRYKVTKRGQDVALRCDPISGHVSLYWYRQALGQGPEFLTYFNYEAQQDKSGLPNDRFSAERPEGSISTLTIQRTEQRDSAMYRCASSPGTAWANEKLFFGSGTQLSVL.

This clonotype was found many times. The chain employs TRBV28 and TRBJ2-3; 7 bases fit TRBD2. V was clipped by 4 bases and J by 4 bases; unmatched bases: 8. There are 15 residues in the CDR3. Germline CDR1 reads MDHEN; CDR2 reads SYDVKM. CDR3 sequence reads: CASSWGGSRADTQYF. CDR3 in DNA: TGTGCCAGCAGTTGGGGCGGGAGTAGGGCAGATACGCAGTATTTT.

CDR3 amino acids: CEGGMNTEAFF. CDR3 bases: TGTGAGGGGGGGATGAACACTGAAGCTTTCTTT. The chain recombines TRBV2 with TRBJ1-1, with D perhaps matching TRBD1 (6 bases). The CDR3 spans 11 residues. CDR1 and CDR2 (germline): SNHLY, FYNNEI.

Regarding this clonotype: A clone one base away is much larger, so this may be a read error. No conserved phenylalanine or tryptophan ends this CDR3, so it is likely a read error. The CDR3 is CASSASGSGNEQFS. CDR3 in DNA: TGTGCCAGCTCCGCTAGCGGGAGTGGGAATGAGCAGTTCTCC. The chain couples TRBV6-2 or TRBV6-3 to TRBJ2-1, with 10 bases lining up with TRBD2. V gave up 8 bases and J gave up 7 bases; unmatched junction bases: 8. This CDR3 spans 14 amino acids. Germline CDR1 MNHEY, CDR2 SVGEGT.

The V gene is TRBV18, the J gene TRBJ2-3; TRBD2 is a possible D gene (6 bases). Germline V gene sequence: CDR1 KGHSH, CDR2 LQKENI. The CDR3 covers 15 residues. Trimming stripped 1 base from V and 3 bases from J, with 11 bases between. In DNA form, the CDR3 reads TGTGCCAGCTCACCACGGAGGGGACGAACAGATACGCAGTATTTT. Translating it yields CASSPRRGRTDTQYF.

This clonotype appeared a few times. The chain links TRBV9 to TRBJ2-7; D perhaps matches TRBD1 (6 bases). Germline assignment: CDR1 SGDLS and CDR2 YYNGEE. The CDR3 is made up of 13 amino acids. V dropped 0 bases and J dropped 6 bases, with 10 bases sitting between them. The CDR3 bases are TGTGCCAGCAGCGTAGACAGGGAGAGCGAGCAGTACTTC. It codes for CASSVDRESEQYF.

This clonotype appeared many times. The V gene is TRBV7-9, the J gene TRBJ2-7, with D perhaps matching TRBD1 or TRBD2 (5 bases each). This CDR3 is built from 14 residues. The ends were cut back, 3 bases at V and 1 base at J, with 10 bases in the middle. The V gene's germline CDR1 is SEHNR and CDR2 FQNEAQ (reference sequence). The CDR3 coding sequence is TGTGCCAGCAGCTTTGCCGGGACGTCCTACGAGCAGTACTTC. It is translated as CASSFAGTSYEQYF.

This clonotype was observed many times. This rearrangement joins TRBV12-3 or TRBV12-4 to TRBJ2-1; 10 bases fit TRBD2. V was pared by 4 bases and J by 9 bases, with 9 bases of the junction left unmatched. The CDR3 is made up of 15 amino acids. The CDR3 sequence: CASSSSGGVRGEQFF. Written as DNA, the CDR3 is TGTGCCAGCAGTTCGAGCGGGGGGGTACGTGGTGAGCAGTTCTTC.

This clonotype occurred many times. The CDR3 reads CSVRQKNIQYF. CDR3 coding DNA: TGCAGCGTAAGACAGAAAAACATTCAGTACTTC. The chain carries TRBV29-1 and TRBJ2-4; D is possibly TRBD1 (5 bases). Deletions cut 6 bases from V and 4 bases from J, with 7 bases between. The CDR3 is made up of 11 amino acids. CDR1 and CDR2 (germline): SQVTM, ANQGSEA.

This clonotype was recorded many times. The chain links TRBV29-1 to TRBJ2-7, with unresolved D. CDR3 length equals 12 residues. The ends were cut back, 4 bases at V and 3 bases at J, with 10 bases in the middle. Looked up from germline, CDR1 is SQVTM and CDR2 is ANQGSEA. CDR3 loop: CSVGSLGYEQYF. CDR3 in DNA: TGCAGCGTTGGTAGCTTGGGCTACGAGCAGTACTTC.

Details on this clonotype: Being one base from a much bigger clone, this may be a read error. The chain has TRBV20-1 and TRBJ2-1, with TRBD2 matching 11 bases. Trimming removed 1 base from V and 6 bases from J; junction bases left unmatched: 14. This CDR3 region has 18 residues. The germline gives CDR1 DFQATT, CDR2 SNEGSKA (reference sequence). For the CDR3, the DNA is TGCAGTGCTAGAGTGCAACTAGCGGGAGTCTTTGGGACCAATGAGCAGTTCTTC. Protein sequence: CSARVQLAGVFGTNEQFF.

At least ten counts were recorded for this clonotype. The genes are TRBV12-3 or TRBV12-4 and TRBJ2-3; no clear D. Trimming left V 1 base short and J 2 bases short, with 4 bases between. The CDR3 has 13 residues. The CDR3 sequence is CASSLGFTDTQYF. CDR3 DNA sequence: TGTGCCAGCAGTTTAGGGTTCACAGATACGCAGTATTTT.

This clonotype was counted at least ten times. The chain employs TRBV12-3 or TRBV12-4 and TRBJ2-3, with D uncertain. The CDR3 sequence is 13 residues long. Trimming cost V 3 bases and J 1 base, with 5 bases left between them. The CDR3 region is CASSFQGTDTQYF. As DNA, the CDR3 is TGTGCCAGCAGTTTTCAGGGCACAGATACGCAGTATTTT.

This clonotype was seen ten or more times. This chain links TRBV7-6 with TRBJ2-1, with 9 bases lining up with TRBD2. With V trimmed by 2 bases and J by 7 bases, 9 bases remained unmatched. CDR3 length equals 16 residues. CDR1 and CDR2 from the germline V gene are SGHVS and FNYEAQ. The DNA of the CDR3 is TGTGCCAGCAGCTTACCGAGCGGGAGGATTGTAAATGAGCAGTTCTTC. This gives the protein CASSLPSGRIVNEQFF.

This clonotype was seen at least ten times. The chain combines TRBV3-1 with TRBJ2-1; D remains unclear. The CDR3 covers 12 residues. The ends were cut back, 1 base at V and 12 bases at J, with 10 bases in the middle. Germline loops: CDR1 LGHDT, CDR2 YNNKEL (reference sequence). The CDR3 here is CASSQGAVGQFF. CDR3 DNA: TGTGCCAGCAGCCAAGGGGCGGTTGGGCAGTTCTTC.

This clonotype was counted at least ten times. CDR3 in DNA: TGTGCCAGCAGCTCCGCGGGGCTAGTCGGTGAGCAGTTCTTC. It translates to CASSSAGLVGEQFF. The genes are TRBV11-2 and TRBJ2-1; maybe TRBD2 (6 bases). Trimming left V 4 bases short and J 9 bases short, with 16 bases between. CDR1 SGHAT and CDR2 FQNNGV come from the germline V gene. The CDR3 covers 14 residues.

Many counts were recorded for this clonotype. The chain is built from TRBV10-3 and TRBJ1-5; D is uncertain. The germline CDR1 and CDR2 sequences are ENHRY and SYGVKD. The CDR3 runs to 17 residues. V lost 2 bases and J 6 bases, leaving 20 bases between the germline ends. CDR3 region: CAISETVVVASGQPQHF. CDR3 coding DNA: TGTGCCATCAGTGAGACGGTAGTCGTCGCCTCGGGTCAGCCCCAGCATTTT.

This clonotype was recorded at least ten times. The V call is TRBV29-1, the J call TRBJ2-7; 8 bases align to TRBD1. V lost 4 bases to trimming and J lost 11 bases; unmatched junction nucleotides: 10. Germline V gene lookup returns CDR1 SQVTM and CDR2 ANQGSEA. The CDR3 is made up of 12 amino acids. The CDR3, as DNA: TGCAGCGTTGTCGGACAGGGACCCCTGGAGTACTTC. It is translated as CSVVGQGPLEYF.

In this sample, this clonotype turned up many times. For the CDR3, the DNA is TGTGCCAGCAGCTTAGAGCTGGGTTACGAGCAGTACTTC. It yields the protein CASSLELGYEQYF. This sequence joins TRBV11-2 and TRBJ2-7; no definite D call. Between the trimmed V and J ends, which lost 0 bases and 4 bases, there was a span of 7 bases. Germline-derived CDR1 and CDR2 are SGHAT and FQNNGV. The CDR3 is 13 residues long. Complete variable domain (other parts from reference TRBV11-2 and TRBJ2-7): EAGVAQSPRYKIIEKRQSVAFWCNPISGHATLYWYQQILGQGPKLLIQFQNNGVVDDSQLPKDRFSAERLKGVDSTLKIQPAKLEDSAVYLCASSLELGYEQYFGPGTRLTVT.

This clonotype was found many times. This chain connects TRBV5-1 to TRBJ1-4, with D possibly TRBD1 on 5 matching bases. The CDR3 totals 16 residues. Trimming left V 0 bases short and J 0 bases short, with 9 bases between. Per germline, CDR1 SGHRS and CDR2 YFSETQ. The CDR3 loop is CASSLGGTATNEKLFF. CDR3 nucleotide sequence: TGCGCCAGCAGCTTGGGCGGGACTGCAACTAATGAAAAACTGTTTTTT. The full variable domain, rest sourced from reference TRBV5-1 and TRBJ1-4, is KAGVTQTPRYLIKTRGQQVTLSCSPISGHRSVSWYQQTPGQGLQFLFEYFSETQRNKGNFPGRFSGRQFSNSRSEMNVSTLELGDSALYLCASSLGGTATNEKLFFGSGTQLSVL.

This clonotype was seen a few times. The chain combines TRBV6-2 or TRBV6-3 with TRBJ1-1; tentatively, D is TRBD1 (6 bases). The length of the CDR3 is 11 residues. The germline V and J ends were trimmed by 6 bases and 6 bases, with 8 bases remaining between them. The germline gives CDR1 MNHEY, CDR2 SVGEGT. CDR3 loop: CASRQGSEAFF. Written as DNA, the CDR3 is TGTGCCAGCAGACAGGGTTCTGAAGCTTTCTTT.

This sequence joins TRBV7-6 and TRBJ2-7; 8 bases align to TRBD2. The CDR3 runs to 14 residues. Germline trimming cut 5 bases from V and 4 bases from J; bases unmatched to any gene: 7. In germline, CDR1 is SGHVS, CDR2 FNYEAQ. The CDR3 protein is CASSPRGGEYEQYF. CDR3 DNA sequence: TGTGCCAGCAGCCCACGGGGGGGCGAGTACGAGCAGTACTTC.

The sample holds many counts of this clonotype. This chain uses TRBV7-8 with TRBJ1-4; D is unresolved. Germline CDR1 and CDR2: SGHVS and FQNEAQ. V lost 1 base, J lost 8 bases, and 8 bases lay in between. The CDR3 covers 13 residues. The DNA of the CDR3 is TGTGCCAGCAGCTTAGACCGGGAGGAAAAACTGTTTTTT. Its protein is CASSLDREEKLFF.

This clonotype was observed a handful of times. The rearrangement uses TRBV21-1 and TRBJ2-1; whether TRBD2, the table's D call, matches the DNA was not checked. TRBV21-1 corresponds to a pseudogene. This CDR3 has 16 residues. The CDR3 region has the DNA TGTGCCAGCAGCATCGACTGCGGGGGGCCGTACAATGAGCAGTTCTTC. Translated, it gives CASSIDCGGPYNEQFF.

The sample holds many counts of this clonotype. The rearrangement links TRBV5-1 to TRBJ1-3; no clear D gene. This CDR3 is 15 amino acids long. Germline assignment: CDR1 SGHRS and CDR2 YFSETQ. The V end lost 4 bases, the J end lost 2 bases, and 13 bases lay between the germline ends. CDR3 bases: TGCGCCAGCAGCCCCGACGGCCAAACTGGAAACACCATATATTTT. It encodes CASSPDGQTGNTIYF.

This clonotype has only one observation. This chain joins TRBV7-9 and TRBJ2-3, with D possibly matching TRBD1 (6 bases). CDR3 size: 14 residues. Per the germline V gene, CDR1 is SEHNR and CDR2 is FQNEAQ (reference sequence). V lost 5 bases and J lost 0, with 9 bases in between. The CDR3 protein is CASSPTGSTDTQYF. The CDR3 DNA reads TGTGCCAGCAGCCCTACAGGGAGCACAGATACGCAGTATTTT.